The 13 T cell receptor beta chains below all came from one sample that was sequenced in a study of identical twins. TCRdb processed the 5' RACE reads anew with MiXCR; each CDR3 protein has one entry. Of approximately 260,000 distinct CDR3 sequences listed, over 11% are singletons. Sequencing input: memory (CD45RO+) T cells sorted from blood. Source of these receptors: a woman under 30 in good health.

This chain uses TRBV3-1 with TRBJ2-1, with D possibly TRBD2 on 6 matching bases. Per germline, CDR1 LGHDT and CDR2 YNNKEL (reference sequence). The CDR3 totals 15 residues. Trimming took 4 bases from V and 0 from J, leaving 10 bases between them. The CDR3 is CASSPGLGSYNEQFF. The CDR3, as DNA: TGTGCCAGCAGCCCGGGACTTGGCTCCTACAATGAGCAGTTCTTC.

The chain couples TRBV7-2 to TRBJ1-6; 8 nucleotides line up with TRBD1. V lost 6 bases, J lost 10 bases, and 8 bases stayed unmatched. Germline loops: CDR1 SGHTA, CDR2 FQGNSA. The CDR3 has 14 residues. CDR3 nucleotide sequence: TGTGCCAGCAGTCATAACAGGGGGGGGTCACCCCTCCACTTT. Its protein product is CASSHNRGGSPLHF.

This clonotype showed up just a few times. This CDR3 is CSVGDGPGPRNEQFF. The DNA for the CDR3 is TGCAGCGTTGGCGACGGGCCAGGCCCGCGTAATGAGCAGTTCTTC. The chain carries TRBV29-1 and TRBJ2-1, with unresolved D. The germline V gene has CDR1 SQVTM and CDR2 ANQGSEA. The CDR3 has 15 residues. V was shortened by 4 bases and J by 7 bases, with 20 bases between the two germline ends.

This clonotype has ten or more counts. The genes are TRBV19 and TRBJ2-5; D is uncertain. V was clipped by 4 bases and J by 5 bases, with 14 bases between them. Germline CDR1 is LNHDA and CDR2 is SQIVND (reference sequence). The length of the CDR3 is 14 residues. CDR3 amino acids: CASSKTSVVETQYF. Written as DNA, the CDR3 is TGTGCCAGTAGTAAGACTTCCGTAGTGGAGACCCAGTACTTC.

The chain carries TRBV19 and TRBJ2-1; TRBD1 is a possible D gene (5 bases). Trimming stripped 6 bases from V and 4 bases from J, with 10 bases between. The CDR3 extends over 13 amino acids. The germline gives CDR1 LNHDA, CDR2 SQIVND (reference sequence). The CDR3 sequence is CASRGSGYNEQFF. Written as DNA, the CDR3 is TGTGCCAGTAGGGGATCAGGGTACAATGAGCAGTTCTTC.

The chain combines TRBV6-4 with TRBJ2-1, with 14 nucleotides matching TRBD2. This CDR3 has 15 amino acids. V shed 6 bases and J 8 bases; nucleotides not matched to a gene: 6. In germline, CDR1 is MRHNA, CDR2 SNTAGT. CDR3: CASSPTSGGADEQFF. CDR3 nucleotide sequence: TGTGCCAGCAGCCCGACTAGCGGGGGGGCCGATGAGCAGTTCTTC.

This clonotype was seen only a few times. This rearrangement joins TRBV2 to TRBJ2-2; D is uncertain. The CDR3 totals 11 residues. Trimming took off 4 bases at V and 8 bases at J, with 5 bases between the two ends. From germline, CDR1 is SNHLY and CDR2 FYNNEI. Here the CDR3 DNA reads TGTGCCAGCAGTGGAGAGGGGGAGCTGTTTTTT. Translating gives CASSGEGELFF.

The sample holds a few counts of this clonotype. The CDR3 loop is CASSLASTVLNQPQHF. The CDR3 bases are TGTGCCAGCAGTTTAGCTTCCACAGTTTTGAATCAGCCCCAGCATTTT. The J gene is TRBJ1-5, the V gene TRBV12-3 or TRBV12-4; D is uncertain. This CDR3 spans 16 amino acids. The V end lost 0 bases, the J end lost 4 bases, and 13 bases lay between the germline ends.

This clonotype was observed a handful of times. CDR3 protein: CSANKASNEQFF. CDR3 DNA sequence: TGCAGTGCCAACAAAGCGAGCAATGAGCAGTTCTTC. V gene TRBV20-1 combines with J gene TRBJ2-1; D is undetermined. V lost 6 bases and J lost 6, with 12 bases in between. There are 12 residues in the CDR3. Per germline, CDR1 DFQATT and CDR2 SNEGSKA (reference sequence).

In its sample, this clonotype was seen a few times. The gene calls are TRBV20-1 and TRBJ2-2; D gene ambiguous. Germline assignment: CDR1 DFQATT and CDR2 SNEGSKA (reference sequence). The V end was cut by 7 bases, the J end by 1 base, with 13 bases between. The CDR3 is 14 residues long. CDR3 amino acids: CSVRRLENTGELFF. DNA of the CDR3: TGCAGTGTTAGGAGACTGGAGAACACCGGGGAGCTGTTTTTT.

The V and J genes are TRBV2 and TRBJ1-4; possible D gene TRBD1, 5 bases. The CDR3 has 13 residues. Germline CDR1 SNHLY, CDR2 FYNNEI. V lost 7 bases to trimming and J lost 6 bases, with 12 bases between them. CDR3 region: CASKRMGDEKLFF. DNA of the CDR3: TGTGCCAGCAAAAGGATGGGGGATGAAAAACTGTTTTTT.

The chain recombines TRBV7-9 with TRBJ1-1; D remains ambiguous. The germline V and J ends were trimmed by 4 bases and 11 bases, with 14 bases remaining between them. The CDR3 is 12 residues long. Per germline, CDR1 SEHNR and CDR2 FQNEAQ (reference sequence). The CDR3 bases are TGTGCCAGCAGCTCGCTGGGGAGACTCGCTTTCTTT. Its protein is CASSSLGRLAFF.

This clonotype was counted between two and nine times. The V and J genes are TRBV11-2 and TRBJ2-3; D call uncertain. The CDR3 is made up of 15 amino acids. V lost 6 bases, J lost 4 bases, and 17 bases lay in between. From germline, CDR1 is SGHAT and CDR2 FQNNGV. This CDR3 is CASSPQARYPDTQYF. CDR3 nucleotide sequence: TGTGCCAGCAGTCCCCAAGCGAGGTACCCAGATACGCAGTATTTT.